The next 21 T cell receptor beta chains were all read from a single sample in a study of blood T cell repertoires in COVID-19 (dated by TCRdb to the early 2020s). Libraries were prepared through the immunoSEQ multiplex PCR assay. Imported from immuneACCESS, the table was reduced by TCRdb to in-frame sequences with V and J called. These copies leave out some clones; in studies compared against another copy, an unresolved V gene accounts for under half, and the cause of the remainder is not known. This sample lists 180,000 or so clones; approximately 88% were detected once. Of the sample, around 7% is held by the ten largest clones. The sample comprised peripheral blood. Receptors were obtained from a woman between 40 and 55 years old with COVID-19, enrolled during active disease.

The chain combines TRBV29-1 with TRBJ1-1, with 7 bases lining up with TRBD1. CDR1 is SQVTM and CDR2 is ANQGSEA in the germline V gene. The CDR3 extends over 13 amino acids. Trimming cost V 3 bases and J 6 bases; bases outside gene matches: 7. The CDR3 protein is CSVERNQGAEAFF. The CDR3 bases are TGCAGCGTTGAGCGGAACCAGGGGGCTGAAGCTTTCTTT.

This rearrangement joins TRBV28 to TRBJ1-1, with D uncertain. The CDR3 consists of 14 residues. V was pared by 9 bases and J by 2 bases, with 16 bases between. CDR1 and CDR2 from the germline V gene are MDHEN and SYDVKM. CDR3 coding DNA: TGTGCCAGTTCTGGCGGGGAGGGAAACACTGAAGCTTTCTTT. The encoded protein is CASSGGEGNTEAFF.

This clone was observed once. This chain links TRBV5-5 with TRBJ1-4; 12 bases map to TRBD1. From germline, CDR1 is SGHKS and CDR2 YYEKEE (reference sequence). The trim removed 0 bases at V and 9 bases at J, leaving 12 bases unmatched. The CDR3 consists of 18 residues. CDR3 sequence: CASSLVPGQGASRKKLFF. The CDR3, as DNA: TGTGCCAGCAGCTTGGTGCCGGGACAGGGGGCAAGTAGGAAAAAACTGTTTTTT. The full variable domain, with the rest looked up from reference TRBV5-5 and TRBJ1-4, is DAGVTQSPTHLIKTRGQQVTLRCSPISGHKSVSWYQQVLGQGPQFIFQYYEKEERGRGNFPDRFSARQFPNYSSELNVNALLLGDSALYLCASSLVPGQGASRKKLFFGSGTQLSVL.

This chain uses TRBV6-5 with TRBJ2-7, with D tentatively TRBD2 (5 bases). The CDR3 contains 15 residues. Between the trimmed V and J ends, which lost 11 bases and 2 bases, there was a span of 22 bases. The germline V gene encodes CDR1 MNHEY and CDR2 SVGAGI. The CDR3 DNA reads as TGTGCCGGTAGAGGAGGTGGGCCAAAGCCCTACGAGCAGTACTTC. It translates to CAGRGGGPKPYEQYF.

V is TRBV19 and J is TRBJ1-1; D is possibly TRBD1 (5 bases). In germline, CDR1 is LNHDA, CDR2 SQIVND (reference sequence). Trimming removed 6 bases at V and 0 bases at J, with 14 bases between. The CDR3 runs to 15 residues. The CDR3 is CASRRQPLMNTEAFF. The CDR3, as DNA: TGTGCCAGTAGGAGACAGCCTTTAATGAACACTGAAGCTTTCTTT.

This sequence joins TRBV11-2 and TRBJ1-6; D perhaps matches TRBD1 (5 bases). This CDR3 is built from 14 residues. Trimming shortened V by 6 bases and J by 7 bases, and 13 bases separated the two germline ends. Germline-derived CDR1 and CDR2 are SGHAT and FQNNGV. Here the CDR3 reads CASSAGFGNSPLHF. The CDR3 DNA is TGTGCCAGCAGTGCAGGGTTTGGAAATTCACCCCTCCACTTT.

The chain has TRBV19 and TRBJ2-2; tentatively, D is TRBD1 (7 bases). The germline V gene encodes CDR1 LNHDA and CDR2 SQIVND (reference sequence). The CDR3 contains 13 residues. With 7 bases removed from V and 5 bases from J, the gap between germline ends came to 11 bases. CDR3 in amino acids: CASTAGGTGELFF. CDR3 DNA: TGTGCCAGTACCGCAGGGGGGACCGGGGAGCTGTTTTTT.

With regard to this clone: Other nucleotide sequences in the sample specify the same CDR3. This sequence joins TRBV3-1 (or the pseudogene TRBV3-2) and TRBJ2-7; 9 bases align to TRBD1. The CDR3 has 13 amino acids. J gave up 4 bases and V 4 bases, and 2 bases lay outside the gene matches. The germline V gene has CDR1 LGHDT and CDR2 YNNKEL (reference sequence). The CDR3, as DNA: TGTGCCAGCAGCCGGGACAGGGATTACGAGCAGTACTTC. This translates into CASSRDRDYEQYF.

The chain couples TRBV18 to TRBJ2-5, with D maybe TRBD1 (6 bases). Trimming took 2 bases from V and 5 from J, leaving 9 bases between them. Germline assignment: CDR1 KGHSH and CDR2 LQKENI. This CDR3 comprises 13 residues. The CDR3 nucleotides are TGTGCCAGCTCACCATCAGGGGCGGAGACCCAGTACTTC. Protein product: CASSPSGAETQYF. Supplemented by reference TRBV18 and TRBJ2-5, the full variable domain reads NAGVMQNPRHLVRRRGQEARLRCSPMKGHSHVYWYRQLPEEGLKFMVYLQKENIIDESGMPKERFSAEFPKEGPSILRIQQVVRGDSAAYFCASSPSGAETQYFGPGTRLLVL.

For the CDR3, the DNA is TGTGCCAGCAGTTTCCCCTATAACCGGGAGACTTACGAGCAGTACTTC. It yields the protein CASSFPYNRETYEQYF. V gene TRBV28 combines with J gene TRBJ2-7, with D possibly being TRBD2 (6 bases). V was pared by 3 bases and J by 4 bases, with 19 bases between. This CDR3 spans 16 amino acids. Germline V gene data show CDR1 as MDHEN and CDR2 as SYDVKM.

This clone occurred many times. The rearrangement joins TRBV3-1 (or the pseudogene TRBV3-2) to TRBJ1-1; D ambiguous. Germline V gene lookup returns CDR1 LGHDT and CDR2 YNNKEL (reference sequence). CDR3 length: 13 residues. V dropped 1 base and J dropped 4 bases, with 7 bases sitting between them. DNA of the CDR3: TGTGCCAGCAGCCAAGTTGGCAGCACTGAAGCTTTCTTT. Residues: CASSQVGSTEAFF.

The rearrangement uses TRBV27 and TRBJ1-2, with 7 bases lining up with TRBD1. V shed 6 bases, J shed 3 bases, and the junction held 10 bases outside the gene matches. This CDR3 is built from 15 residues. Germline CDR1 and CDR2: MNHEY and SMNVEV (reference sequence). CDR3 protein: CASREQGQIYYGYTF. The CDR3 DNA reads TGTGCCAGCAGGGAACAGGGACAGATCTACTATGGCTACACCTTC.

This sequence joins TRBV19 and TRBJ2-2, with D possibly matching TRBD2 (6 bases). Germline CDR1 LNHDA, CDR2 SQIVND (reference sequence). The V end lost 7 bases, the J end lost 8 bases, and 8 bases lay between the germline ends. This CDR3 region has 11 residues. The CDR3 DNA reads as TGTGCCAGTATTGCGGGAGGGGAGCTGTTTTTT. It specifies CASIAGGELFF.

The V and J genes are TRBV11-2 and TRBJ1-1; 9 bases align to TRBD1. The CDR3 has 15 residues. Germline V lookup: CDR1 SGHAT, CDR2 FQNNGV. V lost 2 bases, J lost 5 bases, and 6 bases stayed unmatched. Here the CDR3 reads CASSLPRTGVTEAFF. The DNA for the CDR3 is TGTGCCAGCAGCTTACCCCGGACAGGGGTAACTGAAGCTTTCTTT.

The rearrangement uses TRBV3-1 (or the pseudogene TRBV3-2) and TRBJ1-4; D not certain. V shed 1 base and J shed 3 bases, with 15 bases lying between them. This CDR3 spans 17 amino acids. Per germline, CDR1 LGHDT and CDR2 YNNKEL (reference sequence). CDR3 coding DNA: TGTGCCAGCAGCCAAGCCTCAGGATTTGGGTCTAATGAAAAACTGTTTTTT. This translates into CASSQASGFGSNEKLFF.

V and J are TRBV2 and TRBJ2-7; weak D call: TRBD1 (6 bases). CDR1 is SNHLY and CDR2 is FYNNEI in the germline V gene. The CDR3 has 13 residues. Between the trimmed V and J ends, which lost 5 bases and 2 bases, there was a span of 10 bases. The CDR3 reads CASSFDRPYEQYF. The CDR3 DNA follows: TGTGCCAGCAGTTTCGACAGGCCCTACGAGCAGTACTTC.

The V and J genes are TRBV28 and TRBJ2-1; maybe TRBD2 (5 bases). The V end was cut by 6 bases, the J end by 5 bases, with 14 bases between. CDR3 length: 14 residues. Germline V gene sequence: CDR1 MDHEN, CDR2 SYDVKM. CDR3 DNA: TGTGCCAGCAGGTCGGCGGGCTCGAACAATGAGCAGTTCTTC. Encoded protein: CASRSAGSNNEQFF.

This clone appeared a few times. V is TRBV9 and J is TRBJ2-3; D is ambiguous. CDR3 length equals 14 residues. Germline assignment: CDR1 SGDLS and CDR2 YYNGEE. Between the trimmed V and J ends, which lost 4 bases and 1 base, there was a span of 10 bases. CDR3 in amino acids: CASSPQVRTDTQYF. In DNA, the CDR3 is TGTGCCAGCAGCCCGCAGGTCCGCACAGATACGCAGTATTTT.

This chain links TRBV3-1 (or the pseudogene TRBV3-2) with TRBJ2-7, with TRBD2 as a possible D gene (5 bases). V was cut by 4 bases and J by 0 bases, with 19 bases left in between. This CDR3 region has 17 residues. Germline V CDR1 and CDR2: LGHDT, YNNKEL (reference sequence). As DNA, the CDR3 is TGTGCCAGCAGCCGAATCCCCCCGACTGGGAGCTCCTACGAGCAGTACTTC. Protein sequence: CASSRIPPTGSSYEQYF.

The CDR3 nucleotides read TGCAGTGCTAGAGATGACCGAGGGCAGTACTTC. This encodes CSARDDRGQYF. This sequence joins TRBV20-1 and TRBJ2-7; D remains ambiguous. This CDR3 is 11 amino acids long. CDR1 and CDR2 (germline): DFQATT, SNEGSKA (reference sequence). The V gene lost 0 bases and the J gene lost 9 bases, with 9 bases spanning the gap.

This chain links TRBV2 with TRBJ1-1, with 8 bases that match TRBD1. In germline, CDR1 is SNHLY, CDR2 FYNNEI. The CDR3 extends over 13 amino acids. The ends lost 6 bases at V and 6 bases at J; junction bases unmatched: 6. The CDR3 protein is CASSSTGGPEAFF. The CDR3 DNA sequence: TGTGCCAGCAGCTCCACAGGGGGACCTGAAGCTTTCTTT.